This T cell receptor (beta chain) was found in a study of T cells after posttransplantation cyclophosphamide. On the day of bone marrow donation, the related graft donor provided peripheral blood. Many counts were recorded for this clone. Its antigen remains unidentified. Overall study results and limits: After PTCy, TRB diversity resembled that of CNI/methotrexate controls. TRB overlap between skin or GI tissue T cells and blood was limited. Later blood repertoires were often dominated by clones from the donor CD8+ memory compartment.

CDR3 length: 13 amino acids. Germline V gene sequence: CDR1 MRHNA, CDR2 SNTAGT. Trimming stripped 6 bases from V and 3 bases from J, with 11 bases between. Repertoires were generated with immunoSEQ multiplex PCR, while TCRdb's copy carries only in-frame clones and drops some. The repertoire consists of some 38,000 clones, none detected only once. This TCR derives from a man between 45 and 60 years old in good health, CMV-negative, and a related stem cell transplant donor. V is TRBV6-4 and J is TRBJ1-1; D is undetermined. The sequenced sample was PBMCs. The DNA of the CDR3 is TGTGCCAGCAGGAGGTCGGTCGACACTGAAGCTTTCTTT. Its protein is CASRRSVDTEAFF.